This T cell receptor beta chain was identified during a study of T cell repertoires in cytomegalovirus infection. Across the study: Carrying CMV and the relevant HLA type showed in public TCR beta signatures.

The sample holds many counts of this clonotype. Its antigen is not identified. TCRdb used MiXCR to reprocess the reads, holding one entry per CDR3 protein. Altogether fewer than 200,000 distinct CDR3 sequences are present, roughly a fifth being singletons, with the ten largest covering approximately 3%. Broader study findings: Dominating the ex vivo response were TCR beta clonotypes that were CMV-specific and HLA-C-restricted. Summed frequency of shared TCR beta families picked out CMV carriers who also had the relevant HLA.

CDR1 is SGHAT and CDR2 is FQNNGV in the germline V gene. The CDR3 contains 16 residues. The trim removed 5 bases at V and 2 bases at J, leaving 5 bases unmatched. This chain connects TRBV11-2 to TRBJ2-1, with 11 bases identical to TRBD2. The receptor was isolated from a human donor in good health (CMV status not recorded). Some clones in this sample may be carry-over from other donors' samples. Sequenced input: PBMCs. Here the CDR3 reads CASSIMGLAAYNEQFF. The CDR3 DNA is TGTGCCAGCAGCATAATGGGACTAGCGGCCTACAATGAGCAGTTCTTC. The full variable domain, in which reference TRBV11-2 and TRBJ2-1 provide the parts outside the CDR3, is EAGVAQSPRYKIIEKRQSVAFWCNPISGHATLYWYQQILGQGPKLLIQFQNNGVVDDSQLPKDRFSAERLKGVDSTLKIQPAKLEDSAVYLCASSIMGLAAYNEQFFGPGTRLTVL.